This T cell receptor beta chain derives from a study of blood T cell repertoires in COVID-19. Study overall: COVID-19 samples, acute and convalescent, were from the United States, Italy and Spain. The cDNA or gDNA used as material had been derived from T cells, B-cell-depleted T cells, or PBMCs.

The Seattle patients joined while their infection was active and were tracked longitudinally afterward. Original analysis: Amplification from reference gene primers served as the basis for estimated nucleated cell counts. Sequenced by immunoSEQ multiplex PCR; TCRdb stores in-frame clones only, minus some. V, J and clone size reflect that table, while D and trimming were determined from the DNA. The data contain roughly 250,000 clones, approximately 87% of them singletons. The CDR3 totals 13 residues. Between the trimmed V and J ends, which lost 3 bases and 4 bases, there was a span of 10 bases. CDR1 and CDR2 (germline): MNHNS, SASEGT. This clone occurred once.

This TCR was sampled from a woman in her twenties or thirties with COVID-19, enrolled during active disease. The specimen was peripheral blood. V and J are TRBV6-1 and TRBJ2-7, with D perhaps matching TRBD2 (6 bases). The CDR3 loop reads CASSDAGLYEQYF. For the CDR3, the DNA is TGTGCCAGCAGTGACGCGGGACTGTACGAGCAGTACTTC.